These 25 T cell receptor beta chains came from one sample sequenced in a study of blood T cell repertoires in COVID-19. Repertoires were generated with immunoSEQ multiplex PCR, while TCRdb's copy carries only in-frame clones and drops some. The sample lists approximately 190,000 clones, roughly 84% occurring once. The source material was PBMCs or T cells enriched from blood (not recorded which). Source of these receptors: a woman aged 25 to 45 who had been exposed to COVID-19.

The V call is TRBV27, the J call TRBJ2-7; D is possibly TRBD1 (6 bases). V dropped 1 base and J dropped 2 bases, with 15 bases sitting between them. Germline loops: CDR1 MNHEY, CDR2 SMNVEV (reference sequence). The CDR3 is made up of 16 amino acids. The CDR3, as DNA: TGTGCCAGCAGTTTATACAGACGGACAGTGGCCTACGAGCAGTACTTC. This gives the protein CASSLYRRTVAYEQYF.

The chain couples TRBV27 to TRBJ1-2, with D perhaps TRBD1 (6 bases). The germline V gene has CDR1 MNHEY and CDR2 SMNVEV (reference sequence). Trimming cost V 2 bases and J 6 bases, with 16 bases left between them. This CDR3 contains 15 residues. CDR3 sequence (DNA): TGTGCCAGCAGTTTAAGGGGGGGCGGAGATAATGGCTACACCTTC. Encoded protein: CASSLRGGGDNGYTF.

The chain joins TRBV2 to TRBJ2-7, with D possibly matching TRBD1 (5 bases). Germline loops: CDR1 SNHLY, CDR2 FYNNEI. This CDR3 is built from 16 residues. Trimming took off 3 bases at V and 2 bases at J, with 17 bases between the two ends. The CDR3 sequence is CASSDGQQVSPYEQYF. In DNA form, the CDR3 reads TGTGCCAGCAGTGATGGCCAACAGGTTTCGCCCTACGAGCAGTACTTC. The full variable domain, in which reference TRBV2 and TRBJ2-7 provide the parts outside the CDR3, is EPEVTQTPSHQVTQMGQEVILRCVPISNHLYFYWYRQILGQKVEFLVSFYNNEISEKSEIFDDQFSVERPDGSNFTLKIRSTKLEDSAMYFCASSDGQQVSPYEQYFGPGTRLTVT.

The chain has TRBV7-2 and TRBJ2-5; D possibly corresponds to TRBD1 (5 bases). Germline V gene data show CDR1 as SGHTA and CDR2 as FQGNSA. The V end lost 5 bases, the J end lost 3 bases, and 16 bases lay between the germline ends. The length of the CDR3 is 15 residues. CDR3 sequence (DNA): TGTGCCAGCAGCCCCTCAGTCAACAGGAAAGAGACCCAGTACTTC. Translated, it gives CASSPSVNRKETQYF.

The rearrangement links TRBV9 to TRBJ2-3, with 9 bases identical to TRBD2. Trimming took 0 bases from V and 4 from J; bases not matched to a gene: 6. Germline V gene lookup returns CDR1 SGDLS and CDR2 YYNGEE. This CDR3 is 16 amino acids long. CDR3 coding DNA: TGTGCCAGCAGCGTAGGCCTACTAGCGGGCGCAGATACGCAGTATTTT. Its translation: CASSVGLLAGADTQYF. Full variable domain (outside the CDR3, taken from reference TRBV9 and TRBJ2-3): DSGVTQTPKHLITATGQRVTLRCSPRSGDLSVYWYQQSLDQGLQFLIQYYNGEERAKGNILERFSAQQFPDLHSELNLSSLELGDSALYFCASSVGLLAGADTQYFGPGTRLTVL.

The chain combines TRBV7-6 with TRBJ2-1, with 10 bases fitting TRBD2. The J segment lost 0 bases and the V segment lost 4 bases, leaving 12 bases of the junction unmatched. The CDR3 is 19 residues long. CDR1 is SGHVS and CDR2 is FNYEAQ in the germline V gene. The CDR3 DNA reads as TGTGCCAGCAGCTCGGTACTAGCGGGGACCCTTAGCTCCTACAATGAGCAGTTCTTC. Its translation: CASSSVLAGTLSSYNEQFF.

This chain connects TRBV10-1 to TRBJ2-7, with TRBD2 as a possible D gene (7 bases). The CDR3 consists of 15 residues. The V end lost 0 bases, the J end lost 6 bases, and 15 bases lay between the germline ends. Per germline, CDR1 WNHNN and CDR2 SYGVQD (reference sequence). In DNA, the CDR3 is TGCGCCAGCAGTGAGTCGAGGGGGGGTCCGGGCGAGCAGTACTTC. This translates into CASSESRGGPGEQYF.

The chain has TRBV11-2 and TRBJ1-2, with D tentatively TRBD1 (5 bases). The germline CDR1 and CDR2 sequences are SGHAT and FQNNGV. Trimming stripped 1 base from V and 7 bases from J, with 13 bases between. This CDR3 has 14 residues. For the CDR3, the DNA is TGTGCCAGCAGCTTAGGCCGCGGGGGTGGTGGCTACACCTTC. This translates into CASSLGRGGGGYTF. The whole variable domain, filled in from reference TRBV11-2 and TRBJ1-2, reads EAGVAQSPRYKIIEKRQSVAFWCNPISGHATLYWYQQILGQGPKLLIQFQNNGVVDDSQLPKDRFSAERLKGVDSTLKIQPAKLEDSAVYLCASSLGRGGGGYTFGSGTRLTVV.

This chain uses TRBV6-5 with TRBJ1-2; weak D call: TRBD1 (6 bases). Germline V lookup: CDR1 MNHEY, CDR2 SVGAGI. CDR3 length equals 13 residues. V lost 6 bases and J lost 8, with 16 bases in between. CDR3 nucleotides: TGTGCCAGCAGAACCCCTGGGGGGGCGGGCTACACCTTC. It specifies CASRTPGGAGYTF.

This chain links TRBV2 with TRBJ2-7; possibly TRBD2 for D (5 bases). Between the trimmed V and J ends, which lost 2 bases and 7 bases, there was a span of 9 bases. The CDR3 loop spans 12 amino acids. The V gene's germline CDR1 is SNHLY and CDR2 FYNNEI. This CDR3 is CASSERAGEQYF. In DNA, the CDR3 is TGTGCCAGCAGTGAAAGGGCGGGTGAGCAGTACTTC.

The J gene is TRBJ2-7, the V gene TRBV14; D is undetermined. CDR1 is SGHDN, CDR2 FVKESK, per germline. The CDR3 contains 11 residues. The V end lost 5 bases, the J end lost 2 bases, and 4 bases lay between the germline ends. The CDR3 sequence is CASSSTYEQYF. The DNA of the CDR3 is TGTGCCAGCAGCTCCACCTACGAGCAGTACTTC.

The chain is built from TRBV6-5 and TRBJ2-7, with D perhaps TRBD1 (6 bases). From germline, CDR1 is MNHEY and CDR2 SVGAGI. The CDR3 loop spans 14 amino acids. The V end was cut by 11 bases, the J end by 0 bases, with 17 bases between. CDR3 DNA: TGTGCCTCTTCCATTTTGGACAGCTCCTACGAGCAGTACTTC. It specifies CASSILDSSYEQYF.

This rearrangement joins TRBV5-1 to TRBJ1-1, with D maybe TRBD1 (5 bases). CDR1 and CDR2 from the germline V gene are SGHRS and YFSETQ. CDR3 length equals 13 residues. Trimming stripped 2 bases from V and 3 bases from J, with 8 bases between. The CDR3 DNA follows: TGCGCCAGCAGCTTCGGCAGGGACACTGAAGCTTTCTTT. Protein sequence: CASSFGRDTEAFF.

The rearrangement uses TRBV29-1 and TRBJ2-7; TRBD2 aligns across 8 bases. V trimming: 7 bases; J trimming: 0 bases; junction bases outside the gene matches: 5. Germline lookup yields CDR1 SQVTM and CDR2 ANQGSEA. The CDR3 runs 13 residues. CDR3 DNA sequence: TGCAGCGCTACGGGGGGGAGCTCCTACGAGCAGTACTTC. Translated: CSATGGSSYEQYF.

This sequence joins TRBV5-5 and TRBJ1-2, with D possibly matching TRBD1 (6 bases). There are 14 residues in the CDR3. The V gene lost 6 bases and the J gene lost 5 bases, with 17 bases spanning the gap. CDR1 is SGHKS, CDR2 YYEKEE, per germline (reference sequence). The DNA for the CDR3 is TGTGCCAGCACCGTGCTACAGGGATTATATGGCTACACCTTC. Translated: CASTVLQGLYGYTF.

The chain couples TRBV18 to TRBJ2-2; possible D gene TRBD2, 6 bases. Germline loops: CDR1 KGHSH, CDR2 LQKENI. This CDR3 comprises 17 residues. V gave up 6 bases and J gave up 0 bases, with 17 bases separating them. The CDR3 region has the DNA TGTGCCAGCTCCCGGAGGGGTCCAGGATCGAACACCGGGGAGCTGTTTTTT. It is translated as CASSRRGPGSNTGELFF.

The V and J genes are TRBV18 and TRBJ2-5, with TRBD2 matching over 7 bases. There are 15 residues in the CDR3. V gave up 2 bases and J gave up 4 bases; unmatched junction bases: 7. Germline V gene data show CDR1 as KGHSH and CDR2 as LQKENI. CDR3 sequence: CASSPMGGSLETQYF. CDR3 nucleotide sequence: TGTGCCAGCTCACCAATGGGGGGGAGTTTAGAGACCCAGTACTTC.

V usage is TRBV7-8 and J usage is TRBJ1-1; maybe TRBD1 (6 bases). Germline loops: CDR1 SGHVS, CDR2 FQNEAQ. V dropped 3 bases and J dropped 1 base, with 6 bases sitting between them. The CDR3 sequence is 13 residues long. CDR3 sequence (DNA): TGTGCCAGCAGCTTGACAGGGAACACTGAAGCTTTCTTT. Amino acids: CASSLTGNTEAFF.

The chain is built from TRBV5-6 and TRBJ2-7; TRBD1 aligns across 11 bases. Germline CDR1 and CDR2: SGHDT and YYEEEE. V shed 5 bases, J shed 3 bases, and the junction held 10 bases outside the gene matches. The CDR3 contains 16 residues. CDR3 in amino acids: CASSSPRDRGFYEQYF. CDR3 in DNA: TGTGCCAGCAGTTCGCCCCGGGACAGGGGGTTCTACGAGCAGTACTTC.

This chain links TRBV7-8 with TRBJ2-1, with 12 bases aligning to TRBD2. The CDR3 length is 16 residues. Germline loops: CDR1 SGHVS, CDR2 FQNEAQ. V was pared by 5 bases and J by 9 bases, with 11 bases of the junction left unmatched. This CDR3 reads CASSLRTSGARGEQFF. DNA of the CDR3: TGTGCCAGCAGCCTACGGACTAGCGGGGCCAGGGGTGAGCAGTTCTTC.

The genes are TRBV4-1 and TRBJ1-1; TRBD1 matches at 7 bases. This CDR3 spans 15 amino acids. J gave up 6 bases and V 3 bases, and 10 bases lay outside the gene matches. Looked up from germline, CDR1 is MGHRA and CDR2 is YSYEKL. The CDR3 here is CASSQALTGLAEAFF. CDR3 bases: TGCGCCAGCAGCCAGGCTCTGACAGGGCTCGCTGAAGCTTTCTTT.

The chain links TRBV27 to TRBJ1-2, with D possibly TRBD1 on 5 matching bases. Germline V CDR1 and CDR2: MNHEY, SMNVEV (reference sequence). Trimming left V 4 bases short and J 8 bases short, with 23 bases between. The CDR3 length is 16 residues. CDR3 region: CASSYRFSTTLWGYTF. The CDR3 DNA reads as TGTGCCAGCAGTTACAGGTTTTCTACAACCCTCTGGGGCTACACCTTC.

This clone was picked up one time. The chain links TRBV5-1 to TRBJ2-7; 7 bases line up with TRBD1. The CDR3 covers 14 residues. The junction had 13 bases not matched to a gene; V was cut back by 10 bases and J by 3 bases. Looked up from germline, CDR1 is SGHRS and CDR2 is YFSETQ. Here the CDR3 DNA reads TGCGCCTCAAACCCGGACAGGCCTGGCTACGAGCAGTACTTC. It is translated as CASNPDRPGYEQYF.

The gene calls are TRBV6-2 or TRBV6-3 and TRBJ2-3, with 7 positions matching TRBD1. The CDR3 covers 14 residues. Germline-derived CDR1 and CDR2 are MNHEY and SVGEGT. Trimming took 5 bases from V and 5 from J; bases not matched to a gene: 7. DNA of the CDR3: TGTGCCAGCAGTATTCCGCAGGGGGAAGATACGCAGTATTTT. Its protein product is CASSIPQGEDTQYF.

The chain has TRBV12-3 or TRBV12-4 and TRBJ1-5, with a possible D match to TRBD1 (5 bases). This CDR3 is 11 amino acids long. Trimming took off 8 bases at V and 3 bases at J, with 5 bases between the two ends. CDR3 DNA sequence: TGTGCCAGCGGACACAATCAGCCCCAGCATTTT. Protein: CASGHNQPQHF.